This TCR beta chain emerged from a study of immune evolution from preneoplasia to lung adenocarcinoma. Using immunoSEQ multiplex PCR, the repertoire was profiled, and TCRdb retains in-frame clones only, with some absent. The table lists about 3,600 clones, about 82% of them singletons, with around 12% in the top ten. Regarding the study as a whole: From normal lung to invasive adenocarcinoma, top clone frequencies appeared to decrease.

Patients had resection in Japan or China between the mid-2010s and the late 2010s. There are a few counts of this clone. The antigen is unknown. Looked up from germline, CDR1 is GTSNPN and CDR2 is SVGIG (reference sequence). With 3 bases clipped from V and 3 bases from J, the junction kept 10 bases outside the gene matches. The CDR3 extends over 15 amino acids. The sequence derives from a person aged 60-79 years with lung adenocarcinoma. The chain recombines TRBV30 with TRBJ1-1; 7 nucleotides agree with TRBD1. Sequenced material: FFPE lung adenocarcinoma in situ tissue. In DNA form, the CDR3 reads TGTGCCTGGAGCCCAGGGGGTAATGGATACACTGAAGCTTTCTTT. The encoded protein is CAWSPGGNGYTEAFF.